This T cell receptor beta chain comes out of a study of CD8 T cells in ankylosing spondylitis. Comment on this clonotype: Its antigen is still unknown.

Study observations and caveats: Past studies reported some motif variants in reactive arthritis synovial fluid and blood. Disease-linked clones displayed a CD8+ phenotype and appeared relatively rarely in peripheral blood.

Quantitative barcoded 5'-RACE was used to prepare TCR beta libraries. MiXCR, applied by TCRdb to the 5' RACE reads, yields one record per CDR3 protein. The repertoire has 340,000 or so distinct CDR3 sequences, roughly 14% of them found once; the top ten carry 1.1%. The TCR sequence derives from a male donor with ankylosing spondylitis or in good health (not recorded which). Sequencing was done on a sample of blood, either unsorted or a sorted T cell fraction (not recorded which).

The CDR3 loop is CASSLGAPETQYF. The DNA for the CDR3 is TGTGCCAGCAGTCTAGGGGCTCCAGAGACCCAGTACTTC. This rearrangement joins TRBV6-1 to TRBJ2-5; D possibly corresponds to TRBD1 (5 bases). This CDR3 comprises 13 residues. Per germline, CDR1 MNHNS and CDR2 SASEGT. V shed 5 bases and J shed 4 bases, with 11 bases lying between them.